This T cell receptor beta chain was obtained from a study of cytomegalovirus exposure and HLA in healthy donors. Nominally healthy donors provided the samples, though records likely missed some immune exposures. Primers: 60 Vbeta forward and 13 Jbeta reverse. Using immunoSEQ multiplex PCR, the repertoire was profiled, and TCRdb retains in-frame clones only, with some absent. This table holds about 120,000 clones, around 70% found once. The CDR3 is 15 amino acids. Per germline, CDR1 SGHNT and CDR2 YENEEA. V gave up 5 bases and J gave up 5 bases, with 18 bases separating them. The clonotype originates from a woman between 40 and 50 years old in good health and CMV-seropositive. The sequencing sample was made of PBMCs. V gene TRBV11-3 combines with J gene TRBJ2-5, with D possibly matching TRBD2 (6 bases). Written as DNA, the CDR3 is TGTGCCAGCAGCCCCCGGATTGAGGAGGGCGAGACCCAGTACTTC. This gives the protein CASSPRIEEGETQYF.